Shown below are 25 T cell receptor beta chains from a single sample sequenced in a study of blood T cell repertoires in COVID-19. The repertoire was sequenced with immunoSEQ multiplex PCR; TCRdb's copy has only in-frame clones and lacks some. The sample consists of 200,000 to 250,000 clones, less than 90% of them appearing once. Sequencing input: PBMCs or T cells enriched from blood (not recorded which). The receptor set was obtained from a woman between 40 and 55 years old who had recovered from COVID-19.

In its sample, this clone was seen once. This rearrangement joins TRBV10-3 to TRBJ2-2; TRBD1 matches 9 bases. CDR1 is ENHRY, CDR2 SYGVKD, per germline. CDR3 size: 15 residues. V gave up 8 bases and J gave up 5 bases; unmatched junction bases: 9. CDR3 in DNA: TGTGCCATCCTTAGGGGACAGGGAGAGACCGGGGAGCTGTTTTTT. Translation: CAILRGQGETGELFF.

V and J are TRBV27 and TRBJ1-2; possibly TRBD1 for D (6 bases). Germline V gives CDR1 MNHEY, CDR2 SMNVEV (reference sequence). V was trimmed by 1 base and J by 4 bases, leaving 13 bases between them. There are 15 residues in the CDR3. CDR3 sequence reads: CASSLYPGGSYGYTF. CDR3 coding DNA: TGTGCCAGCAGTTTATATCCGGGGGGCAGCTATGGCTACACCTTC.

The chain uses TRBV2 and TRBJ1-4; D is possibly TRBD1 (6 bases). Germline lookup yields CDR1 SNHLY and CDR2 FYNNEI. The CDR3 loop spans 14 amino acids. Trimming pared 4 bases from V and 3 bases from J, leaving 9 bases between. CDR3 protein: CASSVRGANEKLFF. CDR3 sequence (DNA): TGTGCCAGCAGTGTCAGGGGAGCTAATGAAAAACTGTTTTTT.

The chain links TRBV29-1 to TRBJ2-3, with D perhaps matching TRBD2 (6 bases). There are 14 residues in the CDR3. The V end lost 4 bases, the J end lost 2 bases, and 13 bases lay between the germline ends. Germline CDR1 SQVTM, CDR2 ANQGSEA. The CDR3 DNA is TGCAGCGTTGTGCACGCGGGAACCACAGATACGCAGTATTTT. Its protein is CSVVHAGTTDTQYF.

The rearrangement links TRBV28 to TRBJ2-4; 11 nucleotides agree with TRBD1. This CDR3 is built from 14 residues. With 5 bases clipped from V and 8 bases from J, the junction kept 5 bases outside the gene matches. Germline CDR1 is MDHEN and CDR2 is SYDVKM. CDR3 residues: CASSLGTGGYIQYF. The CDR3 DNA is TGTGCCAGCAGTCTGGGGACAGGGGGGTACATTCAGTACTTC.

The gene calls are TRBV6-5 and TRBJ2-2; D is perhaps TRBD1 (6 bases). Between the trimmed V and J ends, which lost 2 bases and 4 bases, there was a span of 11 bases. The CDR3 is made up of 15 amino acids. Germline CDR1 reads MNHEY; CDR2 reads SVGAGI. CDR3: CASSYRQGSTGELFF. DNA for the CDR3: TGTGCCAGCAGTTACCGGCAGGGGAGCACCGGGGAGCTGTTTTTT.

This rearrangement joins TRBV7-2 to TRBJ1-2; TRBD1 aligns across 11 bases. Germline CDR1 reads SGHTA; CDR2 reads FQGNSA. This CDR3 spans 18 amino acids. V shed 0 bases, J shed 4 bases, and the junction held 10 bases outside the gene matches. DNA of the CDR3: TGTGCCAGCAGCTTAGCGCGGAACCCGGGACAGGGGGGCTATGGCTACACCTTC. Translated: CASSLARNPGQGGYGYTF. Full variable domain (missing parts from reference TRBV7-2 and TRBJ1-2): GAGVSQSPSNKVTEKGKDVELRCDPISGHTALYWYRQSLGQGLEFLIYFQGNSAPDKSGLPSDRFSAERTGGSVSTLTIQRTQQEDSAVYLCASSLARNPGQGGYGYTFGSGTRLTVV.

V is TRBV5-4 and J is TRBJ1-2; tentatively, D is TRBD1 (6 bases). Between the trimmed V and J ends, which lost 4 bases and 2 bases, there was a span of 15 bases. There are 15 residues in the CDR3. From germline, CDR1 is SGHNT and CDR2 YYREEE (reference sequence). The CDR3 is CASSPRPRGNYGYTF. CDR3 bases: TGTGCCAGCAGCCCCCGCCCGAGGGGGAACTATGGCTACACCTTC.

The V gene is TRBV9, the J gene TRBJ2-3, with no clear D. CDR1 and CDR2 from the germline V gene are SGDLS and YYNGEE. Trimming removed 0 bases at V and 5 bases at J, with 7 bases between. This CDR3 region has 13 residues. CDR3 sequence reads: CASSVATGDTQYF. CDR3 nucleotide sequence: TGTGCCAGCAGCGTAGCTACTGGAGATACGCAGTATTTT.

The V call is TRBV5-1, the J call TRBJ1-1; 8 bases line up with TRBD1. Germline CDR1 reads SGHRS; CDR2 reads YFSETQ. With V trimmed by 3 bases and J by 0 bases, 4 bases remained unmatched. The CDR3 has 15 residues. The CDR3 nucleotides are TGCGCCAGCAGCTGGACGGGACAGGTGAACACTGAAGCTTTCTTT. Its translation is CASSWTGQVNTEAFF.

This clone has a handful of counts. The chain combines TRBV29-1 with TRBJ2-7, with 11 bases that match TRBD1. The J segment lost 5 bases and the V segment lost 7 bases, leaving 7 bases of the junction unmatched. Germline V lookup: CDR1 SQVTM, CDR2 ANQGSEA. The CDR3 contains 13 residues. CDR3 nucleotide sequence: TGCAGCGCATCGAGGACAGGGGGCAACGAGCAGTACTTC. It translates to CSASRTGGNEQYF.

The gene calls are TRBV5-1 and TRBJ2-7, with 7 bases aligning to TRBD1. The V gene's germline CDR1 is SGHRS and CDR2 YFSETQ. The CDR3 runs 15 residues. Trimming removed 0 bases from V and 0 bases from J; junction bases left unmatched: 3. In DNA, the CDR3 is TGCGCCAGCAGCTTGGTCGGGGACAGCTCCTACGAGCAGTACTTC. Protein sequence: CASSLVGDSSYEQYF.

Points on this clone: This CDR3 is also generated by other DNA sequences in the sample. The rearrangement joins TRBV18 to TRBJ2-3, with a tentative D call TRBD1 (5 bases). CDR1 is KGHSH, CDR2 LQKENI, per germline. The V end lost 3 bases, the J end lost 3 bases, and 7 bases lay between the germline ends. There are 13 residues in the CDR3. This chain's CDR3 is CASSPDSTDTQYF. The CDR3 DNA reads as TGTGCCAGCTCACCCGACAGTACAGATACGCAGTATTTT.

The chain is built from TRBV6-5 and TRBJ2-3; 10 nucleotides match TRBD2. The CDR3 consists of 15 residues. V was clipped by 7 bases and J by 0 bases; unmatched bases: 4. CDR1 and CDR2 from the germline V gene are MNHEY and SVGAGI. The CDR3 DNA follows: TGTGCCAGCACCCGGGGACTAGCGAGCACAGATACGCAGTATTTT. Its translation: CASTRGLASTDTQYF.

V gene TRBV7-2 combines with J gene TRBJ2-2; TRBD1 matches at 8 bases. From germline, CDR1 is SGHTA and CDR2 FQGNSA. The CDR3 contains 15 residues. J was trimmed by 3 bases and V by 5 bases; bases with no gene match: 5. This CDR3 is CASSGDRLYTGELFF. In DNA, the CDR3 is TGTGCCAGCAGCGGGGACAGGCTATACACCGGGGAGCTGTTTTTT.

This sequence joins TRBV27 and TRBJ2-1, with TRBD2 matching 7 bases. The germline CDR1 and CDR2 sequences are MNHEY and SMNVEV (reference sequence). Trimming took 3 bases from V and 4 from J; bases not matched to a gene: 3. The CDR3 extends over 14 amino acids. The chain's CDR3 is CASSLVGLYNEQFF. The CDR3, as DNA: TGTGCCAGCAGTTTGGTGGGACTATACAATGAGCAGTTCTTC.

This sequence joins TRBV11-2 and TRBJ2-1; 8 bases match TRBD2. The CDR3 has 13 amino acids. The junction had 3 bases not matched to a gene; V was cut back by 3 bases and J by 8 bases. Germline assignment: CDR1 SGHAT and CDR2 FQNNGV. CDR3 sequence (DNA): TGTGCCAGCAGCTTCAGCGGGAGCGATGAGCAGTTCTTC. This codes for CASSFSGSDEQFF.

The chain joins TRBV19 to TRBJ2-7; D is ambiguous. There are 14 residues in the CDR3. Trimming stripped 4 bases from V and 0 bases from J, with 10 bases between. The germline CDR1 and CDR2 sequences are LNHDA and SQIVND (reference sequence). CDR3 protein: CASSTALSSYEQYF. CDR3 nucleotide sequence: TGTGCCAGTAGTACTGCATTGAGCTCCTACGAGCAGTACTTC.

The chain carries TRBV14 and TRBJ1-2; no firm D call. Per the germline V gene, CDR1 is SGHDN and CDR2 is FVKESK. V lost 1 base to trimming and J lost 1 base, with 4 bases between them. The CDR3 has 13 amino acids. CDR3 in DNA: TGTGCCAGCAGCCAAGCCCTTAACTATGGCTACACCTTC. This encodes CASSQALNYGYTF.

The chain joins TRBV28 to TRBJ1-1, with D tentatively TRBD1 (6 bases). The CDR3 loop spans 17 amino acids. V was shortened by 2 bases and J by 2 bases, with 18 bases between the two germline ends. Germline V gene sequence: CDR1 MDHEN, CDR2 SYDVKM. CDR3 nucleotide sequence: TGTGCCAGCAGTTTAACGGGACGGGGACATCGAAACACTGAAGCTTTCTTT. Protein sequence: CASSLTGRGHRNTEAFF.

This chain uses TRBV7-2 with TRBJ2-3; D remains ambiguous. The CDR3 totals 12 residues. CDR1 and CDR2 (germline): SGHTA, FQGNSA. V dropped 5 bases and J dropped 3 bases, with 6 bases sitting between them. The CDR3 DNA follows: TGTGCCAGCAGCCCCAGTACAGATACGCAGTATTTT. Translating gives CASSPSTDTQYF.

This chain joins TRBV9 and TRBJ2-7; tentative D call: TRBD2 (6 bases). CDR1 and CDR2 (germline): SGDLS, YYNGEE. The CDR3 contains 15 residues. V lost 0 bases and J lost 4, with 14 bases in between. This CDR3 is CASSVVPGSSYEQYV. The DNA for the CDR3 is TGTGCCAGCAGCGTAGTTCCCGGGAGTAGTTACGAGCAGTACGTC.

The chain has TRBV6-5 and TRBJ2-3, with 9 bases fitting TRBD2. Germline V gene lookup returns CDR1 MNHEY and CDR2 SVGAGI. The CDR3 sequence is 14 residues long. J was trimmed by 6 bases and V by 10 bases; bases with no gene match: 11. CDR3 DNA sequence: TGTGCCACGGGAAGGAGCGGGAGGTCTGATACGCAGTATTTT. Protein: CATGRSGRSDTQYF.

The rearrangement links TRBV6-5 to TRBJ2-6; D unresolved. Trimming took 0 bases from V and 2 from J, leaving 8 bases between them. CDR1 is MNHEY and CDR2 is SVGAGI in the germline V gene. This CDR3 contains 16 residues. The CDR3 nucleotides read TGTGCCAGCAGTTACTCACCGAGCCCTGGGGCCAACGTCCTGACTTTC. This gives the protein CASSYSPSPGANVLTF.

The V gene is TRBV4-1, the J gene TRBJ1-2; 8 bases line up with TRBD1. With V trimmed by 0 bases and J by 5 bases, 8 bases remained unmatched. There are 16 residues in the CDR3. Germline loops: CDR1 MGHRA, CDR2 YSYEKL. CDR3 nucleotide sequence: TGCGCCAGCAGCCAAGATCCTACAGGGGGTAGGTATGGCTACACCTTC. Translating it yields CASSQDPTGGRYGYTF.